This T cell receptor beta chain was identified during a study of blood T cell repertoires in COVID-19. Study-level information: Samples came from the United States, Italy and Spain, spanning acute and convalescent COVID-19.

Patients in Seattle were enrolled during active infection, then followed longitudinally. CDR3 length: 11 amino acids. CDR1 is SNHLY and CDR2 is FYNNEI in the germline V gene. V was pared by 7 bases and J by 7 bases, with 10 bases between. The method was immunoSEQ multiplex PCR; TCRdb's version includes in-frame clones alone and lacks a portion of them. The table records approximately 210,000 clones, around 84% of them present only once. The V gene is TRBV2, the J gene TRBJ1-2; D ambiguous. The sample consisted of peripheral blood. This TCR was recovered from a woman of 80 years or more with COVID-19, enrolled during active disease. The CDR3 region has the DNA TGTGCCAGCAAGAGGACTCGTGGCTACACCTTC. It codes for CASKRTRGYTF. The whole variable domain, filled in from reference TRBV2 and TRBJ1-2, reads EPEVTQTPSHQVTQMGQEVILRCVPISNHLYFYWYRQILGQKVEFLVSFYNNEISEKSEIFDDQFSVERPDGSNFTLKIRSTKLEDSAMYFCASKRTRGYTFGSGTRLTVV.